The entry below describes one T cell receptor (beta chain). Its cognate antigen is unknown. The sample comes from a study of cytomegalovirus exposure and HLA in healthy donors. Study overall: The Caucasian-associated ancestry cluster contained 81% of the roughly 400 genotyped donors.

PCR amplification relied on 60 Vbeta primers (plus 13 Jbeta primers). Sequenced by immunoSEQ multiplex PCR; TCRdb stores in-frame clones only, minus some. The data show under 200,000 clones, over 65% seen once. Likely unrecorded immune exposures existed in these nominally healthy donors. Study results and caveats: In an earlier analysis, productive rearrangement rates for most beta V segments clustered near 90% or 30%. Among the sequence variants, a highly shared cluster was likely an artifact of sequencing.

Germline assignment: CDR1 SNHLY and CDR2 FYNNEI. The junction had 7 bases not matched to a gene; V was cut back by 11 bases and J by 5 bases. This CDR3 comprises 12 residues. The chain recombines TRBV2 with TRBJ2-7; 9 bases are a match to TRBD2. Sequencing was done on a sample of PBMCs. The receptor was derived from a woman aged 30 to 39 in good health and CMV-seronegative. The CDR3, as DNA: TGTGCCGGGCGGGAGGGAACTAACGAGCAGTACTTC. Translation gives CAGREGTNEQYF.